The subject of this entry is one T cell receptor beta chain. The record originates from a study of shared clonotypes between healthy human individuals. J lost 4 bases, V lost 5 bases, and 7 bases had no gene match. Germline CDR1 is SGHRS and CDR2 is YFSETQ. The CDR3 consists of 16 residues. Clones were read by immunoSEQ multiplex PCR, and TCRdb kept only the in-frame ones, dropping some. The table lists 490,000 or so clones, 60% to 85% of them singletons, with 10% to 15% in the top ten. The chain joins TRBV5-1 to TRBJ2-2; TRBD2 aligns across 11 bases. The sample consisted of PBMCs. The clonotype comes from a woman between 40 and 50 years old in good health. Some clones in this sample may be carry-over from other donors' samples. CDR3 loop: CASRPTSGSVTGELFF. Here the CDR3 DNA reads TGCGCCAGCAGGCCAACTAGCGGGAGCGTCACCGGGGAGCTGTTTTTT.